The clone carrying this TCR beta chain was found a few times. The antigen is not known. Germline values: CDR1 SEHNR, CDR2 FQNEAQ (reference sequence). Between the trimmed V and J ends, which lost 5 bases and 0 bases, there was a span of 14 bases. The CDR3 extends over 15 amino acids. Russia was home to the donors, healthy Caucasian individuals aged roughly 6 to 90. Sample-barcoded 5' priming and a J-beta primer mix drove a second PCR of roughly 6 to 12 cycles. TCRdb reprocessed the 5' RACE reads with MiXCR, giving one entry per CDR3 protein. The sample carries hundreds of thousands of distinct CDR3 sequences, around 42% recorded once. The source of the sample is a study of blood T cells in healthy people across ages. Study-level points and caveats: The diversity estimates, figures obtained from one million T cells, were considered underestimates. It was not known whether donors were CMV positive (a possible confounder of expanded clonotype changes). The study found more naive CD4+ cells and higher diversity in long-lived than aged donors.

The J gene is TRBJ2-7, the V gene TRBV7-9; D is undetermined. The sequence came from a man in his 60s in good health. Specimen: blood. The CDR3 DNA reads as TGTGCCAGCAGCCGATTAGGTGAAAGCTCCTACGAGCAGTACTTC. Translation: CASSRLGESSYEQYF.